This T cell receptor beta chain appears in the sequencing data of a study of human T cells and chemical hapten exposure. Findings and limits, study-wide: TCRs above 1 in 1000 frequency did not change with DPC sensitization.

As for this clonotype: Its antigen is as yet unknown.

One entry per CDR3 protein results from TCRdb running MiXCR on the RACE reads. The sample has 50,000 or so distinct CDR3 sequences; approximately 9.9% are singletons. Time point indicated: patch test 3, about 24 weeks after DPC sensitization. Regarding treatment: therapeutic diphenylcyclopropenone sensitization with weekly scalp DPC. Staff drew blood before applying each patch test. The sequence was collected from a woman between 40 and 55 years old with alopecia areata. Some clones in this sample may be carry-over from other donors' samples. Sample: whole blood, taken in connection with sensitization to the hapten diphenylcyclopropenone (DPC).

The DNA of the CDR3 is TGTGCCAGCAAACCTGGACAGGGCTATGGCTACACCTTC. This translates into CASKPGQGYGYTF. The chain uses TRBV12-3 or TRBV12-4 and TRBJ1-2, with 8 bases identical to TRBD1. The CDR3 has 13 amino acids. The junction had 5 bases not matched to a gene; V was cut back by 7 bases and J by 4 bases.